This TCR beta chain was captured by sequencing in a study of T cell repertoires in cytomegalovirus infection. Overall study: Matching HLA type and CMV infection were both indicated by public TCR beta signatures.

MiXCR was run by TCRdb on the reads, yielding one entry per CDR3 protein. The sample holds tens of thousands of distinct CDR3 sequences; about 4.2% are singletons and the top ten take around 22%. The CDR3 is 15 amino acids. V lost 2 bases and J lost 5; bases outside the gene matches: 4. In germline, CDR1 is SGHVS, CDR2 FNYEAQ. This clonotype has a count of ten or more. The sequencing input was PBMCs. J is TRBJ2-1 and V is TRBV7-6; 9 bases match TRBD2. The sequence came from a human donor in good health (CMV status not recorded). Some clones in this sample may be carry-over from other donors' samples. The CDR3 is CASSLSSGGHNEQFF. The DNA of the CDR3 is TGTGCCAGCAGCTTAAGTAGCGGGGGCCACAATGAGCAGTTCTTC.